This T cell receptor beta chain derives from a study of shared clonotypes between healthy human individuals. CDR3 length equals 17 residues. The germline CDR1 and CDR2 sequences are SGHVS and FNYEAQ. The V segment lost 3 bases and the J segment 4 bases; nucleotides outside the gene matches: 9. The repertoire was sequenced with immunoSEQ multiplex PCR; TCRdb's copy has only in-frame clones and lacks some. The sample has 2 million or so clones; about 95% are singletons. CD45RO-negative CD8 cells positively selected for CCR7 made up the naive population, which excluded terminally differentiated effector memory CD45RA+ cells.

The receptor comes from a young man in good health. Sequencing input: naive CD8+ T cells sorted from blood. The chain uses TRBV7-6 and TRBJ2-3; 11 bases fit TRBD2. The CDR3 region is CASSLLAGGPGSDTQYF. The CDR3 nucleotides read TGTGCCAGCAGCTTGCTAGCGGGAGGACCGGGGTCAGATACGCAGTATTTT.